This is a list of T cell receptor beta chains from one sample in a study of cytomegalovirus exposure and HLA in healthy donors. The data were produced by immunoSEQ multiplex PCR, yet TCRdb's version contains in-frame clones alone and is incomplete. The data contain 150,000 to 200,000 clones, 70% to 80% of them seen just once; the ten biggest clones take up about 0.72%. The sequenced sample was PBMCs. The receptor set was obtained from a woman in her 40s in good health and CMV-seronegative. Both conserved end residues are part of each CDR3. D genes are given only for firm matches. Clone size appears in some rows only: once, few, many, or a class for an expanded clone.

v_call	clone_size	d_call	j_call	cdr3_nt	cdr3_aa
TRBV6-4	-	TRBD1	TRBJ1-6	TGTGCCAACGGGACAGCTCGGTCACCCCTCCACTTT	CANGTARSPLHF
TRBV7-2	-	TRBD2	TRBJ2-7	TGTGCCAGCAGCTCCCAAGGAGCGGGGCTCTACGAGCAGTACTTC	CASSSQGAGLYEQYF
TRBV15	-	TRBD2	TRBJ2-1	TGTGCCACCAGCAGAGATCCGGGACTAGCGACCAATGAGCAGTTCTTC	CATSRDPGLATNEQFF
TRBV5-1	-	TRBD1	TRBJ2-3	TGCGCCAGCAGCGCTCCTCCGGGACAGGCTGAGGATACGCAGTATTTT	CASSAPPGQAEDTQYF
TRBV6-5	few	-	TRBJ2-1	TGTGCCAGCAGTTCCGGGACTTTGGATGAGCAGTTCTTC	CASSSGTLDEQFF
TRBV5-4	-	TRBD2	TRBJ2-1	TGTGCCAGCAGCACTCGGACTAGCGGGAGCCTTGAGCAGTTCTTC	CASSTRTSGSLEQFF
TRBV7-9	-	-	TRBJ2-5	TGTGCCAGCAGCTTTCCATTCTCCGGGATCCTCCAAGAGACCCAGTACTTC	CASSFPFSGILQETQYF
TRBV11-2	-	TRBD2	TRBJ2-2	TGTGCCAGCAGCACAAGGACTAGCGGGAGCGGGGAGCTGTTTTTT	CASSTRTSGSGELFF
TRBV11-3	once	-	TRBJ2-2	TGTGCCAGCAGCTTAGGGCTAGTTGGCACCGGGGAGCTGTTTTTT	CASSLGLVGTGELFF
TRBV27	-	TRBD2	TRBJ2-7	TGTGCCAGCAGTCCCCCCGGGACTAGCGTCTACGAGCAGTACTTC	CASSPPGTSVYEQYF
TRBV18	-	TRBD1	TRBJ1-6	TGTGCCAGCTCACTTGGACAGGGAGTTGATTCACCCCTCCACTTT	CASSLGQGVDSPLHF
TRBV19	-	TRBD2	TRBJ2-1	TGTGCCAGTAGTCACCAGGCTCTAGCGGGAGTAGGTAATGAGCAGTTCTTC	CASSHQALAGVGNEQFF
TRBV2	few	TRBD2	TRBJ2-7	TGTGCCAGCAGTGATGATAGCGGGGGACCCTACGAGCAGTACTTC	CASSDDSGGPYEQYF
TRBV9	-	-	TRBJ2-7	TGTGCCAGCAGCGCAACCGGGACAAACTACGAGCAGTACTTC	CASSATGTNYEQYF
TRBV6-6	-	-	TRBJ2-6	TGTGCCAGCAGTGAGGCGTCTGGGGCCAACGTCCTGACTTTC	CASSEASGANVLTF
TRBV7-9	-	TRBD1	TRBJ1-5	TGTGCCAGCAGCTTAAGTATCGGGACAGGGGACAGCAATCAGCCCCAGCATTTT	CASSLSIGTGDSNQPQHF
TRBV6-6	-	-	TRBJ2-7	TGTGCCAGCAGAAGGGGGAACTACGAGCAGTACTTC	CASRRGNYEQYF
TRBV28	-	TRBD1	TRBJ1-3	TGTGCCAGCGGGCAGGGGGATATCAACACCATATATTTT	CASGQGDINTIYF
TRBV7-6	-	TRBD1	TRBJ1-5	TGTGCCAGCAGCCCCAGCCACAGGGGAGGTTCGCCCCAGCATTTT	CASSPSHRGGSPQHF
TRBV15	-	-	TRBJ2-5	TGTGCCACCAGCCCAGGACAGAGGCAAGAGACCCAGTACTTC	CATSPGQRQETQYF
TRBV19	-	TRBD1	TRBJ1-4	TGTGCCAGTAGTATTGAGGACAGGCAACTGTTTTTT	CASSIEDRQLFF
TRBV9	-	-	TRBJ1-5	TGTGCCAGCAGCGTAGATGGATTGGGCCAGCCCCAGCATTTT	CASSVDGLGQPQHF
TRBV30	-	TRBD2	TRBJ2-7	TGTGCCTGGAGTGGGGTACTAGCGGGCGAGCAGTACTTC	CAWSGVLAGEQYF
TRBV4-2	-	-	TRBJ2-5	TGTGCCAGCAGCCAAGGAGGGGAGACCCAGTACTTC	CASSQGGETQYF
TRBV5-1	once	TRBD2	TRBJ2-3	TGCGCCAGCAGGCCACTAGCGGGAAGCACAGATACGCAGTATTTT	CASRPLAGSTDTQYF
TRBV27	-	TRBD2	TRBJ2-3	TGTGCCAGCCTTAGATGGGCGGGAGCAGATACGCAGTATTTT	CASLRWAGADTQYF
TRBV7-9	-	TRBD2	TRBJ2-5	TGTGCCAGCAGCTCGGGACTAGCGGGGGGAGAGACCCAGTACTTC	CASSSGLAGGETQYF
TRBV6-1	-	-	TRBJ1-1	TGTGCCAGCAGTGAAGCTCGTAAGATCCCACGAGGGACTGAAGCTTTCTTT	CASSEARKIPRGTEAFF
TRBV5-4	once	TRBD2	TRBJ2-5	TGTGCCAGCAGCTTGATTACCGGGAGGACTTTTTACTTC	CASSLITGRTFYF
TRBV7-8	-	TRBD1	TRBJ2-3	TGTGCCAGCAGCCCCGGACAGGGGGATGGTAAGCAGTATTTT	CASSPGQGDGKQYF
TRBV19	-	-	TRBJ1-2	TGTGCCAGTAGTATGAACGGGATTATGCAGGGCTACACCTTC	CASSMNGIMQGYTF
TRBV5-1	-	-	TRBJ2-3	TGCGCCAGCAGCTTGTCGGGGGTTGGCACAGATACGCAGTATTTT	CASSLSGVGTDTQYF
TRBV5-1	-	TRBD1	TRBJ1-2	TGCGCCAGCAGCTTACAGGGGGCGCGGGACTATGGCTACACCTTC	CASSLQGARDYGYTF
TRBV27	-	-	TRBJ1-1	TGTGCCAGCAGTTTTGCGGGGAGCACTGAAGCTTTCTTT	CASSFAGSTEAFF
TRBV6-1	-	TRBD1	TRBJ1-2	TGTGCCAGCAGCACAGGGGGTACGGATGGCTACACCTTC	CASSTGGTDGYTF
TRBV14	-	-	TRBJ1-6	TGTGCCAGCAGCCAAGGTGGAGGGAATTCACCCCTCCACTTT	CASSQGGGNSPLHF
TRBV13	-	TRBD1	TRBJ2-1	TGTGCCAGCAGCCTCCGACAGGGGCTTTGGGATGAGCAGTTCTTC	CASSLRQGLWDEQFF
TRBV27	-	TRBD1	TRBJ1-5	TGTGCCAGCAGTATAACAGGGGCTAGCAATCAGCCCCAGCATTTT	CASSITGASNQPQHF
TRBV9	-	TRBD2	TRBJ2-2	TGTGCCAGCAGCGTAGTAACTAGCGGGAGGGTAGGCACCGGGGAGCTGTTTTTT	CASSVVTSGRVGTGELFF
TRBV2	few	-	TRBJ1-2	TGTGCCAGCAGTGAAGACGGAGCTAACTATGGCTACACCTTC	CASSEDGANYGYTF
TRBV19	-	-	TRBJ1-5	TGTGCCAGTAGTGTCGGACTTAATCAGCCCCAGCATTTT	CASSVGLNQPQHF
TRBV6-5	-	-	TRBJ1-1	TGTGCCAGCAGTTACCACAGCAGGCCCGAAGCTTTCTTT	CASSYHSRPEAFF
TRBV12-5	-	-	TRBJ1-1	TGTGCTAGTGGTGGGGGGGCCAGCGGACTGAACACTGAAGCTTTCTTT	CASGGGASGLNTEAFF
TRBV18	-	TRBD1	TRBJ1-1	TGTGCCAGCTCACCACTGACAGGGGATGAAGCTTTCTTT	CASSPLTGDEAFF
TRBV6-1	-	TRBD1	TRBJ2-5	TGTGCCAGCAGTGATGAGGGGGCGACTGAGGAGCAGTACTTC	CASSDEGATEEQYF
TRBV27	-	TRBD1	TRBJ2-7	TGTGCCAGCAGTCGAATGTTACCGGGGACAGGGGCGTACGAGCAGTACTTC	CASSRMLPGTGAYEQYF
TRBV5-4	-	-	TRBJ1-3	TGTGCCAGCGGACTATTCTCTGGAAACACCATATATTTT	CASGLFSGNTIYF
TRBV5-1	once	TRBD1	TRBJ2-5	TGCGCCAGCAGCGTCGGGACAGCCCAAGAGACCCAGTACTTC	CASSVGTAQETQYF
TRBV6-1	-	TRBD1	TRBJ2-7	TGTGCCAGCGTAATCGGGACAGTTACATCCTACGAGCAGTACTTC	CASVIGTVTSYEQYF
TRBV6-5	-	TRBD1	TRBJ2-7	TGTGCCAGCAGTTCACAGGGGATCGGGGACGAGCAGTACTTC	CASSSQGIGDEQYF
TRBV5-1	few	-	TRBJ2-6	TGCGCCAGCAGGGAGGCTGGGGCCAACGTCCTGACTTTC	CASREAGANVLTF
TRBV6-1	-	-	TRBJ1-2	TGTGCCAGCAGTGTCCGGCCCAGCGCATATGGCTACACCTTC	CASSVRPSAYGYTF